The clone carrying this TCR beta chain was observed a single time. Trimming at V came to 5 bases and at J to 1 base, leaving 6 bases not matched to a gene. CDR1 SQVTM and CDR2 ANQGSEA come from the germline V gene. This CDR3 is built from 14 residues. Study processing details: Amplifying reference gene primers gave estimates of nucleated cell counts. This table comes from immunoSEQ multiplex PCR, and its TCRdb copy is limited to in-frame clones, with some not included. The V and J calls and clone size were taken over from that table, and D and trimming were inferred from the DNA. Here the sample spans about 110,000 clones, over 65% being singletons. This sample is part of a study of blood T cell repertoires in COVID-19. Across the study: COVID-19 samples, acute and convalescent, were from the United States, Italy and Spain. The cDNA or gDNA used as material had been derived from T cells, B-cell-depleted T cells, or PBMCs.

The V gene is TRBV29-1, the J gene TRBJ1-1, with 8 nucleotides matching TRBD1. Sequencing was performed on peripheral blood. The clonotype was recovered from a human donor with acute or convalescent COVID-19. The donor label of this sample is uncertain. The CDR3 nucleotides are TGCAGCGTTTCCGACAGGGGCAGGAACACTGAAGCTTTCTTT. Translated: CSVSDRGRNTEAFF.